What follows is one T cell receptor (beta chain) and its context. The antigen remains undetermined. CVID and control samples used equivalent genomic DNA input. Data came from immunoSEQ multiplex PCR; TCRdb stores just in-frame clones and leaves some out. Altogether some 15,000 clones were found in the sample, and no singletons occur. The entry originates in a study of T cell clonality in common variable immunodeficiency. Broader study findings: Common variable immunodeficiency TCR beta sequences reportedly had fewer deletions and N-nucleotide insertions.

Material for sequencing was peripheral blood mononuclear cells. The clonotype was recovered from a human donor with common variable immunodeficiency.

The covered CDR3 bases are TGCGCCAGCAGCGGCCAGCGGGGAGGGGAGACC. Its translation: CASSGQRGGET. The CDR3 as a whole reads CASSGQRGGETQYF. J is TRBJ2-5 and V is TRBV5-1, with 7 bases aligning to TRBD2. The CDR3 end lies 3 residues beyond the end of the read and is filled in from the germline J gene. Trimming took 4 bases from V and 5 from J; bases not matched to a gene: 8. Germline V gene lookup returns CDR1 SGHRS and CDR2 YFSETQ. This CDR3 comprises 14 residues.